Below are 16 T cell receptor beta chains sequenced from a single sample in a study of CD8+CD57+ T cells in acquired aplastic anemia. All sequencing subjects had displayed CD8+CD57+ cell expansion on flow cytometry. CDR3 and TCR beta VDJ profiling relied on genomic DNA as the template. TCRdb reprocessed the reads with MiXCR, giving one entry per CDR3 protein. The data hold about 470,000 distinct CDR3 sequences, with around 32% observed a single time. Material: sorted CD4+, CD8+, or CD8+CD57+ T cells (not recorded which) from PBMCs. These receptors were taken from a human donor with aplastic anemia.

DNA of the CDR3: TGCAGTGCTAGAGATGGAGGACAGGTCTCCTACGAGCAGTACTTC. Its translation: CSARDGGQVSYEQYF. The J gene is TRBJ2-7, the V gene TRBV20-1, with 7 positions matching TRBD1. This CDR3 comprises 15 residues. The V gene's germline CDR1 is DFQATT and CDR2 SNEGSKA (reference sequence). Germline trimming cut 0 bases from V and 0 bases from J; bases unmatched to any gene: 5.

The chain recombines TRBV30 with TRBJ2-1, with TRBD1 as a possible D gene (6 bases). This CDR3 comprises 14 residues. V lost 2 bases and J 4 bases, leaving 12 bases between the germline ends. CDR1 and CDR2 from the germline V gene are GTSNPN and SVGIG (reference sequence). Written as DNA, the CDR3 is TGTGCCTGGAGTTGGTCAGGGGCGTACAATGAGCAGTTCTTC. The encoded protein is CAWSWSGAYNEQFF.

This clonotype was seen repeatedly, ten times or more. The chain uses TRBV10-3 and TRBJ1-1, with D possibly TRBD1 on 5 matching bases. The CDR3 spans 14 residues. The germline V and J ends were trimmed by 6 bases and 0 bases, with 11 bases remaining between them. Germline V gene sequence: CDR1 ENHRY, CDR2 SYGVKD. As DNA, the CDR3 is TGTGCCATCAGAGAGACAGTCATGAACACTGAAGCTTTCTTT. Protein sequence: CAIRETVMNTEAFF.

This clonotype was seen at least ten times. The CDR3 here is CASSAGGGARETQYF. The CDR3, as DNA: TGTGCCAGCAGTGCAGGCGGGGGGGCCAGGGAGACCCAGTACTTC. The chain links TRBV2 to TRBJ2-5; TRBD2 aligns across 9 bases. The CDR3 is 15 residues long. The germline V gene encodes CDR1 SNHLY and CDR2 FYNNEI. Trimming took 4 bases from V and 5 from J; bases not matched to a gene: 8. The full variable domain, its missing parts supplied by reference TRBV2 and TRBJ2-5, is EPEVTQTPSHQVTQMGQEVILRCVPISNHLYFYWYRQILGQKVEFLVSFYNNEISEKSEIFDDQFSVERPDGSNFTLKIRSTKLEDSAMYFCASSAGGGARETQYFGPGTRLLVL.

This clonotype appeared a single time. V gene TRBV5-1 combines with J gene TRBJ2-3, with D tentatively TRBD1 (5 bases). CDR3 length: 15 residues. Between the trimmed V and J ends, which lost 4 bases and 2 bases, there was a span of 14 bases. Germline-derived CDR1 and CDR2 are SGHRS and YFSETQ. The chain's CDR3 is CASSRPVGHTDTQYF. In DNA form, the CDR3 reads TGCGCCAGCAGCCGTCCCGTGGGGCACACAGATACGCAGTATTTT.

This clonotype was detected many times. V and J are TRBV19 and TRBJ2-3; D may be TRBD2 (6 bases). This CDR3 region has 15 residues. CDR1 is LNHDA, CDR2 SQIVND, per germline (reference sequence). Trimming removed 3 bases from V and 4 bases from J, with 14 bases in between. DNA for the CDR3: TGTGCCAGTAGTATCCCCGGAGGGCTCGCAGATACGCAGTATTTT. Encoded protein: CASSIPGGLADTQYF. Complete variable domain (other parts from reference TRBV19 and TRBJ2-3): DGGITQSPKYLFRKEGQNVTLSCEQNLNHDAMYWYRQDPGQGLRLIYYSQIVNDFQKGDIAEGYSVSREKKESFPLTVTSAQKNPTAFYLCASSIPGGLADTQYFGPGTRLTVL.

The chain couples TRBV3-1 to TRBJ2-7, with TRBD2 as a possible D gene (6 bases). The CDR3 is 15 residues long. Germline V lookup: CDR1 LGHDT, CDR2 YNNKEL (reference sequence). Trimming removed 3 bases from V and 1 base from J, with 13 bases in between. The CDR3 bases are TGTGCCAGCAGCCAGGAGGGGAGCCGTTCCTACGAGCAGTACTTC. Protein product: CASSQEGSRSYEQYF.

This clonotype was seen a few times. This chain links TRBV6-5 with TRBJ1-2; D possibly corresponds to TRBD1 (6 bases). Germline values: CDR1 MNHEY, CDR2 SVGAGI. V was trimmed by 2 bases and J by 5 bases, leaving 18 bases between them. The CDR3 has 16 residues. The CDR3 loop is CASSYLAGQRNYGYTF. In nucleotides, the CDR3 is TGTGCCAGCAGTTACCTCGCAGGACAGAGAAATTATGGCTACACCTTC.

In DNA form, the CDR3 reads TGTGCCAGCAGCTTCGGCGGGGAGCTGTTTTTT. Its protein product is CASSFGGELFF. The gene calls are TRBV6-2 or TRBV6-3 and TRBJ2-2; D unclear. The CDR3 contains 11 residues. The ends were cut back, 6 bases at V and 7 bases at J, with 6 bases in the middle. CDR1 is MNHEY and CDR2 is SVGEGT in the germline V gene.

On this clonotype itself: Being one base from a much bigger clone, this may be a read error. The CDR3 does not end in the conserved phenylalanine or tryptophan, so this is likely a read error. The chain links TRBV19 to TRBJ1-2; 9 nucleotides align to TRBD1. The CDR3 is 16 residues long. V gave up 7 bases and J gave up 6 bases; unmatched junction bases: 15. The germline V gene encodes CDR1 LNHDA and CDR2 SQIVND (reference sequence). This CDR3 is CASITGHHRGLDGYTL. The CDR3 DNA follows: TGTGCCAGTATTACCGGTCACCACAGGGGGCTCGATGGCTACACCCTC.

This clonotype was seen a few times. This chain uses TRBV4-1 with TRBJ2-2, with unresolved D. The CDR3 runs 14 residues. Trimming cost V 3 bases and J 5 bases, with 10 bases left between them. The V gene's germline CDR1 is MGHRA and CDR2 YSYEKL. Here the CDR3 DNA reads TGCGCCAGCAGCCAGAGTACAGTGACCGGGGAGCTGTTTTTT. This sequence encodes CASSQSTVTGELFF.

This clonotype was observed a handful of times. This chain uses TRBV5-4 with TRBJ1-2; a possible D gene is TRBD1 (6 bases). Trimming removed 2 bases at V and 6 bases at J, with 14 bases between. Per germline, CDR1 SGHNT and CDR2 YYREEE (reference sequence). This CDR3 is built from 14 residues. The CDR3 sequence: CASSFPAGEHGYTF. Here the CDR3 DNA reads TGTGCCAGCAGCTTTCCGGCAGGGGAACATGGCTACACCTTC.

There are many counts of this clonotype. V is TRBV7-3 and J is TRBJ2-7; tentatively, D is TRBD1 (5 bases). The CDR3 consists of 12 residues. CDR1 is SGHTA and CDR2 is FQGTGA in the germline V gene. Trimming cost V 11 bases and J 0 bases, with 11 bases left between them. Here the CDR3 DNA reads TGTGCCGGTAACAGGATCTCCTACGAGCAGTACTTC. It encodes CAGNRISYEQYF. The full variable domain, with the rest looked up from reference TRBV7-3 and TRBJ2-7, is GAGVSQTPSNKVTEKGKYVELRCDPISGHTALYWYRQSLGQGPEFLIYFQGTGAADDSGLPNDRFFAVRPEGSVSTLKIQRTERGDSAVYLCAGNRISYEQYFGPGTRLTVT.

The V and J genes are TRBV5-1 and TRBJ2-5; the D gene could be TRBD1 or TRBD2 (6 bases each). The CDR3 runs to 15 residues. V lost 1 base, J lost 3 bases, and 13 bases lay in between. Germline V lookup: CDR1 SGHRS, CDR2 YFSETQ. The CDR3 DNA is TGCGCCAGCAGCTTGCTTGCGGGGACAAAAGAGACCCAGTACTTC. Translating it yields CASSLLAGTKETQYF.

This clonotype was found a few times. The rearrangement links TRBV4-1 to TRBJ1-5; D uncertain. The CDR3 totals 14 residues. Germline CDR1 MGHRA, CDR2 YSYEKL. V lost 4 bases, J lost 3 bases, and 10 bases lay in between. CDR3 in amino acids: CASSLRHTNQPQHF. In DNA form, the CDR3 reads TGCGCCAGCAGCCTTAGACACACCAATCAGCCCCAGCATTTT.

A note on this clonotype: A junction end diverges from the germline sequence, so it may reflect a read error. The chain employs TRBV10-3 and TRBJ1-5, with TRBD1 identical over 9 bases. This CDR3 is 16 amino acids long. Germline V gene lookup returns CDR1 ENHRY and CDR2 SYGVKD. The CDR3 spells CASSYGAGTGNQPQHF. The CDR3 region has the DNA TGTGCCAGCAGTTACGGGGCCGGGACAGGGAATCAGCCCCAGCATTTT.